The T cell receptor beta chain described here comes from a study of cytomegalovirus exposure and HLA in healthy donors. The PCR used 60 Vbeta and 13 Jbeta primers. TCRdb's copy holds only in-frame clones and misses some; the assay was immunoSEQ multiplex PCR. The table includes approximately 180,000 clones, 80% to 85% detected once. This CDR3 comprises 15 residues. CDR1 is MNHEY and CDR2 is SMNVEV in the germline V gene (reference sequence). J is TRBJ2-5 and V is TRBV27; weak D call: TRBD2 (6 bases). The J call is in doubt because the DNA end fits TRBJ2-7 better. The clonotype originates from a woman aged 18 to 35 in good health and CMV-seronegative. Sequencing was carried out using PBMCs. The CDR3 spells CASSLSGLMAYEQYF. The CDR3 region has the DNA TGTGCCAGCAGTTTATCGGGACTGATGGCCTACGAGCAGTACTTC.